This T cell receptor beta chain emerged from a study of beta chain features in type 1 diabetes (dated by TCRdb to the late 2010s). General notes on the study: Patients and healthy donors did not differ in mean age, gender distribution, total cell number or subset yield. The study compared the TCRB repertoires of sorted circulating CD4+ T cell subsets in recently diagnosed type 1 diabetes patients with those in matched healthy donors. Regulatory and stem cell-like memory subsets were isolated from only 8 patients and roughly eight healthy donors, whereas naive and central memory subsets came from all 28 donors. A total of some 110 million sorted cells were examined across all samples, and a strong correlation was observed between cell number per subset and RNA yield.

Each donor gave one peripheral blood draw, approximately 110 mL on average, collected into heparinised tubes. Using a panel that included CD45RO, CCR7, CD25, CD127, CD95 and CD27, naive, central memory, regulatory and stem cell-like memory CD4+ T cells were sorted on a BD FACSAria II. A purity above 95% was achieved for all sorted populations. Right away, PBMCs were isolated by Lymphoprep density gradient centrifugation and were stained directly, with no culture step. So that batch effects would be minimized, each experiment stained and sorted samples in pairs, pairing one healthy donor with one patient. Note on this clone: The clone's antigen remains unknown. Base qualities are missing; no much larger clone stands one base away.

Paper-wide results and their limitations: Naive, central memory and regulatory TCRB repertoires appeared to be more similar among patients than among healthy donors. A moderate but significant shortening of TCRB CDR3 length was observed in type 1 diabetes patients in all four CD4+ subsets. PCR might favor shorter templates, but patient and control samples were amplified and corrected together, so any skew would affect both groups equally. Because small numbers of individuals were included in the HLA sub-analyses, any influence of HLA type on TCRB rearrangement was left unresolved. Sequencing cDNA rather than genomic DNA could over-represent highly expressing activated cells, although activation and CD3 levels did not differ between groups. At VDJ recombination sites, type 1 diabetes patients had fewer insertions and more deleted nucleotides, which implies abnormalities in thymic rearrangement.

All of the isolated RNA was reverse transcribed with the High Capacity cDNA Reverse Transcription Kit, so expressed TCRB transcripts were sequenced. Deep immunoSEQ sequencing was applied to naive, central memory and regulatory T cell samples, giving an average of approximately 4 million total reads per sample. Sorted cells were lysed in RLT buffer, and RNA was extracted using DNase-treated RNeasy Micro or Mini kits according to cell number. Each cell subset was processed on its own to prevent cross-contamination, while patient and healthy donor samples were processed together. The immunoSEQ multiplex PCR was used to amplify TCRB sequences from cDNA, yielding 87-bp fragments that span the CDR3 region. Sequencing of the amplicons was done on the Illumina HiSeq platform. In the authors' own workflow: PCR bias was computationally corrected using synthetic template baselines, reads within Hamming distance 2 were collapsed, and singletons that could not be merged were discarded. Reads were aligned against IMGT so that V, D and J genes, CDR3 length and insertions or deletions at six rearrangement sites could be assigned. Clonotype counts were normalized to sorted cell number within each subset before computing true diversity and Gini coefficients with the tcR R package. Repertoire sharing was quantified using the overlap coefficient calculated on TCRB nucleotide sequences. Out-of-frame TCRB sequences from naive cells were analyzed as a proxy for the pre-selection repertoire. As stored in TCRdb, this immuneACCESS dataset retains in-frame rearrangements with V and J assigned. A fraction of the clones does not appear; measured against another copy, unresolved V genes explain less than half of the discrepancy, and the remainder lacks a known reason. V and J calls and clone size follow that table, whereas D and trimming were derived from the DNA. Present in this sample are 150,000 to 200,000 clones, almost 65% of which were seen just once. The ten most abundant clones make up 0.08% to 0.09% of the sample.

The CDR3, from cysteine to phenylalanine, totals 15 residues. The only DNA kept is the CDR3, 45 bases in frame from the first base. V has 6 bases trimmed and J has 5 bases trimmed; junction bases matching no gene number 10. Sequences SGHVS (CDR1) and FQNEAQ (CDR2) are obtained from the germline V gene. The sequencing input was naive CD4+ T cells from blood. The label giving this sample's cell subset or site can be read as: true naive CD4+ T cells. The sequence came from a man aged 25-45 years with type 1 diabetes. The rearranged chain carries TRBV7-8 and TRBJ2-5; 9 bases in the junction line up with TRBD1. DNA sequence: TGTGCCAGCAGATCACCGGGACAGGGAATGGAGACCCAGTACTTC. Translated, it gives CASRSPGQGMETQYF.